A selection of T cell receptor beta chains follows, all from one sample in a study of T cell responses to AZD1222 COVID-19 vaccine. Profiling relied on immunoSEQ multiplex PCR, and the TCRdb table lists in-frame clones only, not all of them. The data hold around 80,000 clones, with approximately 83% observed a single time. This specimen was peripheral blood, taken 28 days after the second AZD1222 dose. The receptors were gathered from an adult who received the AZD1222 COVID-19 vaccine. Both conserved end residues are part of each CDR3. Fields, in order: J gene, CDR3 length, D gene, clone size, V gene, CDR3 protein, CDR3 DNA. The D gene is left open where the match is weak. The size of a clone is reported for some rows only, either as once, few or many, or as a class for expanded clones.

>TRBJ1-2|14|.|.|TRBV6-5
CASARAGIYYGYTF
TGTGCCAGCGCCCGGGCGGGGATATACTATGGCTACACCTTC
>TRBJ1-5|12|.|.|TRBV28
CANGPGRQPQHF
TGTGCCAATGGGCCGGGTCGTCAGCCCCAGCATTTT
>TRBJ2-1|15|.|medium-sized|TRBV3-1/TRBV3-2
CASSPTGGSYNEQFF
TGTGCCAGCAGCCCTACTGGCGGCTCCTACAATGAGCAGTTCTTC
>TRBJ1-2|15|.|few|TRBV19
CASSIDLRGDYGYTF
TGTGCCAGTAGTATAGATCTCAGGGGAGACTATGGCTACACCTTC
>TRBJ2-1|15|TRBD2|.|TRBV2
CASNLAGSSYNEQFF
TGTGCCAGCAATCTAGCGGGGAGCTCCTACAATGAGCAGTTCTTC
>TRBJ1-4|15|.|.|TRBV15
CATSRTGATNEKLFF
TGTGCCACCAGCCGCACAGGTGCAACTAATGAAAAACTGTTTTTT
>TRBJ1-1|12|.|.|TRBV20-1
CSASDGYTEAFF
TGCAGTGCTAGTGACGGATACACTGAAGCTTTCTTT
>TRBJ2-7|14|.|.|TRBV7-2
CASARAGSTSGQYF
TGTGCCAGCGCCCGGGCGGGGTCTACGAGTGGGCAGTACTTC
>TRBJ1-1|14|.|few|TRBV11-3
CASSLGSVDTEAFF
TGTGCCAGCAGCTTAGGTTCAGTCGACACTGAAGCTTTCTTT
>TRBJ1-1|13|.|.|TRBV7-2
CASSLTGTPEAFF
TGTGCCAGCAGCTTAACTGGGACCCCTGAAGCTTTCTTT
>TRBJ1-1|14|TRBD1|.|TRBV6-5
CASRPTGGMDEAFF
TGTGCCAGCAGACCAACAGGGGGCATGGATGAAGCTTTCTTT
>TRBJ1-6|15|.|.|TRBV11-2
CASSLVSGEGSPLHF
TGTGCCAGCAGCTTAGTTTCGGGTGAGGGGTCACCCCTCCACTTT
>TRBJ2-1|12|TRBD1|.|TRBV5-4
CASSVGQTEQFF
TGTGCCAGCAGCGTGGGACAGACCGAGCAGTTCTTC
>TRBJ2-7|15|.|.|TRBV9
CASSKYRESSYEQYF
TGTGCCAGCAGCAAATACAGGGAAAGCTCCTACGAGCAGTACTTC
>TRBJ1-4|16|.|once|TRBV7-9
CASSLGPPAVFEKLFF
TGTGCCAGCAGCTTAGGGCCGCCGGCCGTTTTTGAAAAACTGTTTTTT
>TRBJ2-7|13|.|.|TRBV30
CAWSTGHSYEQYF
TGTGCCTGGAGTACGGGGCACTCCTACGAGCAGTACTTC
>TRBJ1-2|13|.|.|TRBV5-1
CASNAGTDYGYTF
TGCGCCAGCAACGCCGGGACCGACTATGGCTACACCTTC
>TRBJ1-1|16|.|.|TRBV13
CASSLGPPHRASEAFF
TGTGCCAGCAGCTTAGGCCCCCCCCACCGGGCGTCTGAAGCTTTCTTT
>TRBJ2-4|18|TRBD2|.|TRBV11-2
CASSLVGLAGGPGNIQYF
TGTGCCAGCAGCTTAGTGGGACTAGCGGGGGGACCGGGAAACATTCAGTACTTC
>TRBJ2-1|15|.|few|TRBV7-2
CASSRDTSSYNEQFF
TGTGCCAGCAGTAGGGACACGAGCTCCTACAATGAGCAGTTCTTC
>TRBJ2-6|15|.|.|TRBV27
CASSPGSAGANVLTF
TGTGCCAGCAGTCCAGGGAGCGCTGGGGCCAACGTCCTGACTTTC
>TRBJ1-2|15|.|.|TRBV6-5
CASSYSHRVHYGYTF
TGTGCCAGCAGTTACTCACACAGGGTGCACTATGGCTACACCTTC
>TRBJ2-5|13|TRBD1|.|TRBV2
CARNTGGQETQYF
TGTGCCAGAAATACAGGGGGCCAAGAGACCCAGTACTTC
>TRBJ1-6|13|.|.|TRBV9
CASKGSDNSPLHF
TGTGCCAGCAAGGGTAGCGATAATTCACCCCTCCACTTT
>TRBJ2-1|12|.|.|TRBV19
CASSIPLNEQFF
TGTGCCAGTAGTATCCCCCTCAATGAGCAGTTCTTC
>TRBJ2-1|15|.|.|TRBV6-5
CASSYSTPTTNEQFF
TGTGCCAGCAGTTACTCGACCCCGACAACTAATGAGCAGTTCTTC
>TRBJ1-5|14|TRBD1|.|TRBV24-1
CATSDRDRDQPQHF
TGTGCCACCAGTGATAGGGACAGGGATCAGCCCCAGCATTTT
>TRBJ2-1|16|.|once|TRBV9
CASSPSTGGIYNEQFF
TGTGCCAGCAGCCCGTCCACCGGGGGAATCTACAATGAGCAGTTCTTC
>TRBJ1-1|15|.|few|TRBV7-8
CASSLSWGRGTEAFF
TGTGCCAGCAGCTTGTCCTGGGGGCGGGGGACTGAAGCTTTCTTT
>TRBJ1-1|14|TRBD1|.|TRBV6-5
CASGLQGANTEAFF
TGTGCCAGCGGACTACAGGGGGCGAACACTGAAGCTTTCTTT
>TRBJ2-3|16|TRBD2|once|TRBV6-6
CASSYPSGGATDTQYF
TGTGCCAGCAGTTATCCTAGCGGGGGGGCAACAGATACGCAGTATTTT
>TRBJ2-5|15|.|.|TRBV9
CASSAGATNQETQYF
TGTGCCAGCAGCGCCGGGGCCACGAATCAAGAGACCCAGTACTTC
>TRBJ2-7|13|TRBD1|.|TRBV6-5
CASIDRAIYEQYF
TGTGCCAGCATCGACAGGGCTATCTACGAGCAGTACTTC
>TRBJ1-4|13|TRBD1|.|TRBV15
CATSTGGREKLFF
TGTGCCACCAGCACAGGGGGCCGTGAAAAACTGTTTTTT
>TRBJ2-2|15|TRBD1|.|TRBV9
CASSVKDRITGELFF
TGTGCCAGCAGCGTAAAGGACAGGATCACCGGGGAGCTGTTTTTT
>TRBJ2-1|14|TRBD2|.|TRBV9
CASSVFSGNNEQFF
TGTGCCAGCAGCGTTTTTAGCGGGAACAATGAGCAGTTCTTC